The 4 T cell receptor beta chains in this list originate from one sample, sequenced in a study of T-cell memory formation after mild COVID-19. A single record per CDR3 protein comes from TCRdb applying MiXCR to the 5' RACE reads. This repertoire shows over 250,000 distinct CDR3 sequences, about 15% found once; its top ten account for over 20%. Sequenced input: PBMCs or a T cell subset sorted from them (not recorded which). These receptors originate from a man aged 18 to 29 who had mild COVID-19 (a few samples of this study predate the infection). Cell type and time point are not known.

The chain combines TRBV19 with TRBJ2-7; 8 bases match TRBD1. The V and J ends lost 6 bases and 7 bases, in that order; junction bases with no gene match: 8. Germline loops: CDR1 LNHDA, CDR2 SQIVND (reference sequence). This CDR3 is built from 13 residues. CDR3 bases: TGTGCCAGTAGACCAGGACAGGGTGGAGAGCAGTACTTC. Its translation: CASRPGQGGEQYF.

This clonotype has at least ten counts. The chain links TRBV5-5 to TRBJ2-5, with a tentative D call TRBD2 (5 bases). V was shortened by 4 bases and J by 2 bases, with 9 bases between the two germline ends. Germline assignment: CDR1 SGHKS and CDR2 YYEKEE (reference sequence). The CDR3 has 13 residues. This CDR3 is CASSPGVQETQYF. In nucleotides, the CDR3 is TGTGCCAGCAGCCCCGGGGTTCAAGAGACCCAGTACTTC.

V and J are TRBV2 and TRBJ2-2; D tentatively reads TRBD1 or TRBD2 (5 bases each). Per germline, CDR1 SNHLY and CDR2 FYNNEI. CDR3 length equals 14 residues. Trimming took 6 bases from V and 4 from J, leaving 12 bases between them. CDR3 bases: TGTGCCAGCAGGGGGGTTTCGGGCACCGGGGAGCTGTTTTTT. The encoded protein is CASRGVSGTGELFF.

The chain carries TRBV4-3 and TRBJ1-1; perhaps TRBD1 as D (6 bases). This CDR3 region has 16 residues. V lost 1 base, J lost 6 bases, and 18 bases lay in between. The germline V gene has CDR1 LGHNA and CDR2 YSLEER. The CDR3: CASSQGATGIIAEAFF. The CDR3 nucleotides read TGCGCCAGCAGCCAAGGAGCAACAGGGATCATTGCTGAAGCTTTCTTT.